Following are 32 T cell receptor beta chains from one sample sequenced in a study of blood T cell repertoires in COVID-19. Assay used: immunoSEQ multiplex PCR; TCRdb lists only in-frame clones, some missing. The repertoire holds some 30,000 clones, with 70% to 85% as singletons. Sequenced sample: peripheral blood. The receptors come from a human donor in a cohort sampled during active COVID-19.

The chain joins TRBV19 to TRBJ1-4; D is possibly TRBD1 (6 bases). The V end lost 7 bases, the J end lost 5 bases, and 14 bases lay between the germline ends. The germline V gene encodes CDR1 LNHDA and CDR2 SQIVND (reference sequence). The CDR3 runs 14 residues. The CDR3 loop is CASKRGQTNEKLFF. In nucleotides, the CDR3 is TGTGCCAGTAAAAGAGGACAGACAAATGAAAAACTGTTTTTT.

This chain connects TRBV4-2 to TRBJ2-2, with D possibly being TRBD1 (6 bases). This CDR3 is 15 amino acids long. Trimming stripped 3 bases from V and 5 bases from J, with 13 bases between. The germline V gene has CDR1 LGHNA and CDR2 YNFKEQ. CDR3 DNA sequence: TGTGCCAGCAGCCAGACAACAGGGAGAACCGGGGAGCTGTTTTTT. This codes for CASSQTTGRTGELFF.

In the case of this clone: Its ends do not fully match the called genes, so a read error is possible. The CDR3 protein is CASRVVEARTNYGYTF. In nucleotides, the CDR3 is TGTGCCAGCAGAGTAGTCGAGGCGAGGACTAACTATGGCTACACCTTC. The V and J genes are TRBV9 and TRBJ1-2; D is uncertain. Germline CDR1 reads SGDLS; CDR2 reads YYNGEE. The CDR3 runs 16 residues.

This clone was recorded a few times. The genes are TRBV19 and TRBJ1-5; TRBD1 matches 9 bases. V shed 5 bases, J shed 7 bases, and the junction held 6 bases outside the gene matches. Germline values: CDR1 LNHDA, CDR2 SQIVND (reference sequence). CDR3 length: 14 residues. This chain's CDR3 is CASSPGQGTQPQHF. For the CDR3, the DNA is TGTGCCAGTAGTCCCGGACAGGGGACCCAGCCCCAGCATTTT.

The chain joins TRBV6-2 or TRBV6-3 to TRBJ1-5; D gene unclear. Germline CDR1 reads MNHEY; CDR2 reads SVGEGT. The V end lost 0 bases, the J end lost 1 base, and 13 bases lay between the germline ends. CDR3 length: 17 amino acids. CDR3 region: CASSYSTGFMSNQPQHF. The CDR3 nucleotides are TGTGCCAGCAGTTACTCGACGGGGTTTATGAGCAATCAGCCCCAGCATTTT.

The rearrangement uses TRBV5-4 and TRBJ1-1; tentatively, D is TRBD1 (6 bases). Trimming removed 2 bases from V and 2 bases from J, with 13 bases in between. The CDR3 length is 15 residues. CDR1 is SGHNT and CDR2 is YYREEE in the germline V gene (reference sequence). CDR3 loop: CASSLAGEGNTEAFF. The DNA for the CDR3 is TGTGCCAGCAGCTTAGCAGGGGAGGGAAACACTGAAGCTTTCTTT.

For this clone: A read error may account for a junction end that differs from germline. This chain joins TRBV3-1 (or the pseudogene TRBV3-2) and TRBJ2-7; tentative D call: TRBD1 (7 bases). CDR3 length: 12 amino acids. Germline V gene data show CDR1 as LGHDT and CDR2 as YNNKEL (reference sequence). The CDR3 region has the DNA TGTGCCAGCAGCCATTCGGAGGGGGCCGTGAACTTC. Its protein product is CASSHSEGAVNF.

V usage is TRBV20-1 and J usage is TRBJ2-2; no clear D gene. The germline gives CDR1 DFQATT, CDR2 SNEGSKA (reference sequence). Trimming pared 5 bases from V and 3 bases from J, leaving 4 bases between. This CDR3 region has 11 residues. This chain's CDR3 is CSAWHTGELFF. As DNA, the CDR3 is TGCAGTGCTTGGCACACCGGGGAGCTGTTTTTT.

This clone was recorded a few times. The chain carries TRBV19 and TRBJ2-7; 7 nucleotides align to TRBD1. CDR1 is LNHDA, CDR2 SQIVND, per germline (reference sequence). The trim removed 3 bases at V and 4 bases at J, leaving 6 bases unmatched. The CDR3 sequence is 14 residues long. CDR3 nucleotides: TGTGCCAGTAGTATGACAGGGTTTCGGTACGAGCAGTACTTC. Its protein product is CASSMTGFRYEQYF.

This chain uses TRBV7-8 with TRBJ2-2; 7 nucleotides agree with TRBD2. The junction had 7 bases not matched to a gene; V was cut back by 5 bases and J by 4 bases. There are 15 residues in the CDR3. Germline V gene data show CDR1 as SGHVS and CDR2 as FQNEAQ. The CDR3 DNA sequence: TGTGCCAGCAGCCTATCCCGCGGGGGCACCGGGGAGCTGTTTTTT. Its translation: CASSLSRGGTGELFF.

The J gene is TRBJ1-6, the V gene TRBV30; D not resolved. The CDR3 runs 13 residues. Germline CDR1 is GTSNPN and CDR2 is SVGIG (reference sequence). V lost 2 bases and J 9 bases, leaving 11 bases between the germline ends. CDR3 in DNA: TGTGCCTGGAGTTGGAGCCGTAGTTCACCCCTCCACTTT. It codes for CAWSWSRSSPLHF.

The sample holds one count of this clone. The CDR3 reads CASTRRAGVSDTQYF. The CDR3 coding sequence is TGTGCCAGCACCCGACGAGCGGGGGTTTCAGATACGCAGTATTTT. The chain couples TRBV27 to TRBJ2-3, with 8 nucleotides matching TRBD2. Germline-derived CDR1 and CDR2 are MNHEY and SMNVEV (reference sequence). CDR3 length: 15 amino acids. Trimming removed 7 bases from V and 4 bases from J; junction bases left unmatched: 10.

The V gene is TRBV7-6, the J gene TRBJ2-1; 8 bases are a match to TRBD2. CDR3 size: 17 residues. With 1 base clipped from V and 2 bases from J, the junction kept 7 bases outside the gene matches. CDR1 is SGHVS and CDR2 is FNYEAQ in the germline V gene. The DNA for the CDR3 is TGTGCCAGCAGCTTAGGGGGAGCGGGGGCCACCTACAATGAGCAGTTCTTC. Its translation is CASSLGGAGATYNEQFF.

The gene calls are TRBV12-3 or TRBV12-4 and TRBJ2-6; the D is unclear. This CDR3 comprises 12 residues. V was trimmed by 2 bases and J by 6 bases, leaving 2 bases between them. The chain's CDR3 is CASSLQANVLTF. The CDR3 DNA follows: TGTGCCAGCAGTTTACAGGCCAACGTCCTGACTTTC.

This chain uses TRBV6-5 with TRBJ1-2; D is uncertain. Trimming shortened V by 2 bases and J by 1 base, and 14 bases separated the two germline ends. The length of the CDR3 is 16 residues. The germline V gene encodes CDR1 MNHEY and CDR2 SVGAGI. CDR3 coding DNA: TGTGCCAGCAGTTACAACAGCCTTATAAATAACTATGGCTACACCTTC. This gives the protein CASSYNSLINNYGYTF.

V gene TRBV7-3 combines with J gene TRBJ2-1; D is unresolved. Germline CDR1 reads SGHTA; CDR2 reads FQGTGA. Trimming shortened V by 1 base and J by 9 bases, and 10 bases separated the two germline ends. The CDR3 totals 13 residues. The CDR3 spells CASSLSVVREQFF. DNA for the CDR3: TGTGCCAGCAGCTTAAGTGTCGTTCGTGAGCAGTTCTTC.

The chain is built from TRBV3-1 (or the pseudogene TRBV3-2) and TRBJ1-6, with TRBD1 matching over 8 bases. CDR1 LGHDT and CDR2 YNNKEL come from the germline V gene (reference sequence). This CDR3 is built from 16 residues. Unmatched junction bases numbered 7, after V lost 4 bases and J lost 5 bases. This CDR3 is CASSRQGTANNSPLHF. CDR3 nucleotide sequence: TGTGCCAGCAGCCGACAGGGGACAGCCAATAATTCACCCCTCCACTTT.

This clone was seen a handful of times. The V call is TRBV6-1, the J call TRBJ1-1; D might be TRBD1 (5 bases). The CDR3 sequence is 13 residues long. Trimming cost V 3 bases and J 2 bases, with 7 bases left between them. Germline V CDR1 and CDR2: MNHNS, SASEGT. CDR3 coding DNA: TGTGCCAGCAGTGAGGGGCCCAACACTGAAGCTTTCTTT. Protein: CASSEGPNTEAFF.

The J gene is TRBJ2-2, the V gene TRBV5-1, with 8 bases that match TRBD1. The CDR3 spans 17 residues. Germline CDR1 SGHRS, CDR2 YFSETQ. V was pared by 4 bases and J by 4 bases, with 12 bases of the junction left unmatched. In DNA, the CDR3 is TGCGCCAGCAGCCTCGCCCCTGGACAGGGAACCACCGGGGAGCTGTTTTTT. Its translation is CASSLAPGQGTTGELFF.

The chain recombines TRBV6-1 with TRBJ2-1; TRBD2 aligns across 7 bases. V trimming: 0 bases; J trimming: 2 bases; junction bases outside the gene matches: 1. There are 15 residues in the CDR3. Germline values: CDR1 MNHNS, CDR2 SASEGT. The CDR3 sequence: CASSEAGGTYNEQFF. The CDR3, as DNA: TGTGCCAGCAGTGAAGCCGGGGGGACCTACAATGAGCAGTTCTTC.

The chain recombines TRBV28 with TRBJ1-1, with no clear D. This CDR3 has 11 amino acids. V was cut by 4 bases and J by 5 bases, with 5 bases left in between. Germline CDR1 is MDHEN and CDR2 is SYDVKM. The CDR3: CASSSRTEAFF. The DNA for the CDR3 is TGTGCCAGCAGTTCCAGAACTGAAGCTTTCTTT.

This chain uses TRBV5-8 with TRBJ2-5; D perhaps matches TRBD2 (6 bases). CDR3 size: 14 residues. Germline loops: CDR1 SGHTS, CDR2 YDEGEE. V was shortened by 5 bases and J by 3 bases, with 14 bases between the two germline ends. The CDR3 bases are TGTGCCAGCAGGTCTCGGACGGGGGAAGAGACCCAGTACTTC. Translating gives CASRSRTGEETQYF.

J is TRBJ1-2 and V is TRBV6-5; TRBD1 aligns across 8 bases. This CDR3 has 14 residues. Germline trimming cut 7 bases from V and 7 bases from J; bases unmatched to any gene: 11. CDR1 is MNHEY, CDR2 SVGAGI, per germline. In nucleotides, the CDR3 is TGTGCCAGCACAGGGGGCCTAGGGGGAGGTGGCTACACCTTC. Its protein is CASTGGLGGGGYTF.

The chain uses TRBV18 and TRBJ1-4, with a weak D call TRBD1 (6 bases). The V end was cut by 2 bases, the J end by 4 bases, with 11 bases between. Germline lookup yields CDR1 KGHSH and CDR2 LQKENI. The CDR3 sequence is 15 residues long. This CDR3 reads CASSPGQRGNEKLFF. CDR3 nucleotides: TGTGCCAGCTCACCAGGACAGCGCGGTAATGAAAAACTGTTTTTT.

This chain links TRBV6-2 or TRBV6-3 with TRBJ1-1; 10 nucleotides match TRBD1. The CDR3 is made up of 17 amino acids. CDR1 and CDR2 (germline): MNHEY, SVGEGT. The V and J ends lost 2 bases and 1 base, in that order; junction bases with no gene match: 7. Here the CDR3 reads CASSYPGTGAWNTEAFF. The CDR3 DNA follows: TGTGCCAGCAGTTACCCCGGGACAGGGGCATGGAACACTGAAGCTTTCTTT.

J is TRBJ1-5 and V is TRBV19; D gene ambiguous. V lost 4 bases to trimming and J lost 5 bases, with 12 bases between them. The CDR3 loop spans 14 amino acids. Germline values: CDR1 LNHDA, CDR2 SQIVND (reference sequence). CDR3 sequence: CASSTRLRDQPQHF. The CDR3 DNA reads as TGTGCCAGTAGTACCCGATTGAGGGATCAGCCCCAGCATTTT.

This clone was seen only once. This sequence joins TRBV6-5 and TRBJ2-7, with TRBD1 matching over 7 bases. Looked up from germline, CDR1 is MNHEY and CDR2 is SVGAGI. This CDR3 has 15 amino acids. J lost 9 bases, V lost 6 bases, and 17 bases had no gene match. The chain's CDR3 is CASRRGTAKLSGQYF. The CDR3 DNA follows: TGTGCCAGCAGGAGGGGGACAGCGAAATTATCTGGGCAGTACTTC.

This clone occurred once. The rearrangement links TRBV6-6 to TRBJ2-4; a possible D gene is TRBD1 (6 bases). V lost 2 bases and J lost 3, with 11 bases in between. The germline V gene has CDR1 MNHNY and CDR2 SVGAGI (reference sequence). The CDR3 contains 15 residues. CDR3 sequence (DNA): TGTGCCAGCAGTTACGAAGGGGGTGGCAAAAACATTCAGTACTTC. Translation gives CASSYEGGGKNIQYF.

CDR3 sequence: CASSLWADGELFF. The CDR3 nucleotides read TGTGCCAGCAGTTTATGGGCCGACGGGGAGCTGTTTTTT. The chain combines TRBV12-3 or TRBV12-4 with TRBJ2-2; unclear D gene. With 2 bases removed from V and 7 bases from J, the gap between germline ends came to 8 bases. The CDR3 spans 13 residues.

The rearrangement joins TRBV27 to TRBJ1-2; perhaps TRBD1 as D (5 bases). The CDR3 is 16 residues long. V shed 6 bases and J shed 3 bases, with 20 bases lying between them. Germline V lookup: CDR1 MNHEY, CDR2 SMNVEV (reference sequence). The CDR3 spells CASRIPTRMGHYGYTF. CDR3 sequence (DNA): TGTGCCAGCAGAATTCCCACGAGGATGGGGCACTATGGCTACACCTTC.

The CDR3 coding sequence is TGTGCCAGCTCACCAGGCGGGACTATGAATGAGCAGTTCTTC. Translated: CASSPGGTMNEQFF. The chain uses TRBV18 and TRBJ2-1; 7 bases map to TRBD2. J gave up 7 bases and V 2 bases, and 5 bases lay outside the gene matches. The CDR3 has 14 amino acids. Germline assignment: CDR1 KGHSH and CDR2 LQKENI.

This chain connects TRBV6-6 to TRBJ2-7; D not certain. Trimming removed 5 bases from V and 9 bases from J, with 14 bases in between. CDR1 MNHNY and CDR2 SVGAGI come from the germline V gene (reference sequence). CDR3 length: 12 amino acids. The CDR3 here is CASSAPLGRQYF. The CDR3 bases are TGTGCCAGCAGTGCACCTTTGGGCCGGCAGTACTTC.